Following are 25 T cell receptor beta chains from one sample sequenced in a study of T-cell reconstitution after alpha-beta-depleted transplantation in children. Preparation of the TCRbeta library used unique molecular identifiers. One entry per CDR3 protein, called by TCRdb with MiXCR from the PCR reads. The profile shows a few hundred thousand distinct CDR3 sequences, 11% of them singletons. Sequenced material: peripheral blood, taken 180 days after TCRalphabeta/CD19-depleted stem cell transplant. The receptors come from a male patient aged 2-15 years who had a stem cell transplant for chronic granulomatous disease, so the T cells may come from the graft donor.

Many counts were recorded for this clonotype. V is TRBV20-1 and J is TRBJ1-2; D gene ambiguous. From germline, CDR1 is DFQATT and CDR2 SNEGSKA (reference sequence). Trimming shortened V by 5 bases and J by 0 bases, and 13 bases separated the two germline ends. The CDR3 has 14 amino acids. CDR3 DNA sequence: TGCAGTGCTGTCGTAGCGGCCACTAACTATGGCTACACCTTC. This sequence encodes CSAVVAATNYGYTF.

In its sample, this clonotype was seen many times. In nucleotides, the CDR3 is TGTGCCAGCAACGGGGACTCTGGAAACACCATATATTTT. This encodes CASNGDSGNTIYF. The V gene is TRBV25-1, the J gene TRBJ1-3; no definite D call. The V end lost 7 bases, the J end lost 0 bases, and 7 bases lay between the germline ends. The CDR3 runs 13 residues. Germline values: CDR1 MGHDK, CDR2 SYGVNS. Together with reference TRBV25-1 and TRBJ1-3, the CDR3 gives the full variable domain: EADIYQTPRYLVIGTGKKITLECSQTMGHDKMYWYQQDPGMELHLIHYSYGVNSTEKGDLSSESTVSRIRTEHFPLTLESARPSHTSQYLCASNGDSGNTIYFGEGSWLTVV.

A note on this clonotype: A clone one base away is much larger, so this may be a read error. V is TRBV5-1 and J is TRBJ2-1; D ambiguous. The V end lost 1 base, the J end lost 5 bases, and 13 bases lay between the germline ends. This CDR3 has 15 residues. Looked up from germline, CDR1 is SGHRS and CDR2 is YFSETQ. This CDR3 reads CASSLTDPQHNEQFF. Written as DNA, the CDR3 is TGCGCCAGCAGCTTGACGGACCCTCAACACAATGAGCAGTTCTTC.

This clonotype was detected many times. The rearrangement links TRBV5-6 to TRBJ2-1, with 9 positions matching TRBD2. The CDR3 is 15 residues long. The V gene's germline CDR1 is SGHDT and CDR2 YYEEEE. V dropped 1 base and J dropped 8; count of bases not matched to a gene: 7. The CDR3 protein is CASSLSQREDYEQFF. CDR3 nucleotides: TGTGCCAGCAGCTTGTCACAGCGGGAGGACTATGAGCAGTTCTTC.

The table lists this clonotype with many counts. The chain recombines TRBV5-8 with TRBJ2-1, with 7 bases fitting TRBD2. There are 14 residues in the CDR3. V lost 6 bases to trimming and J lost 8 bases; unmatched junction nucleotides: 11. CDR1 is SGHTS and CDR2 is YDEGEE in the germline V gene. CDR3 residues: CASTILAFRDEQFF. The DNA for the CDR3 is TGTGCCAGCACCATACTAGCGTTCAGGGATGAGCAGTTCTTC.

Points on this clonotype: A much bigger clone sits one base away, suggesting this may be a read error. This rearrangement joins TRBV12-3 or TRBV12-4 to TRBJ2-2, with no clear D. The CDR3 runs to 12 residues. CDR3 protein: CASSSPGSERFF. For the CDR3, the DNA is TGTGCCAGCAGCTCACCCGGCTCGGAGCGGTTTTTT.

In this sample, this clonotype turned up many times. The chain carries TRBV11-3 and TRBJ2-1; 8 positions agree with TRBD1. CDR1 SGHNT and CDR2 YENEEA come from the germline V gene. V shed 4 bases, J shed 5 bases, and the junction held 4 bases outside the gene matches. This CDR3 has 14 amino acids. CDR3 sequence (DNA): TGTGCCAGCAGCTCGCAGGGGGCCGACAATGAGCAGTTCTTC. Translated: CASSSQGADNEQFF.

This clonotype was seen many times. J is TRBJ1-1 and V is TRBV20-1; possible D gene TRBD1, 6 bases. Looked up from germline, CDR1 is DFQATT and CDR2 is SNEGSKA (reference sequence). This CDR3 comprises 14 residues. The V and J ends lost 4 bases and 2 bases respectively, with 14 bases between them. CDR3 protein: CSATPGGLNTEAFF. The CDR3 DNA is TGCAGTGCTACCCCCGGGGGCTTAAACACTGAAGCTTTCTTT.

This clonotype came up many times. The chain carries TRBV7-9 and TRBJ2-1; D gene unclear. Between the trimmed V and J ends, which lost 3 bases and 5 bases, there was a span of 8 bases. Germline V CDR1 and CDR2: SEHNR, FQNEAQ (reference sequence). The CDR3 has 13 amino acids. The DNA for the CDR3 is TGTGCCAGCAGCTTTCCACACAACAATGAGCAGTTCTTC. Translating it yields CASSFPHNNEQFF.

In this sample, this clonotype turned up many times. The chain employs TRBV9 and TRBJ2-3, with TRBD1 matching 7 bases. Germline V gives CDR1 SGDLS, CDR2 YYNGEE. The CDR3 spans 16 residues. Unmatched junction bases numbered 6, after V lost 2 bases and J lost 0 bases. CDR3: CASSVGDSPSTDTQYF. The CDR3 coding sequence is TGTGCCAGCAGCGTCGGGGACAGCCCAAGCACAGATACGCAGTATTTT.

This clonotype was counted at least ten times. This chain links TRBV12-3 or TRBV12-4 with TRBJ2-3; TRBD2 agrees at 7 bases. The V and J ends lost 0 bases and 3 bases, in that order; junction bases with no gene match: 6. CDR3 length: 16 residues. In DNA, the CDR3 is TGTGCCAGCAGTTTAGCGGATAGCGGGCCTACAGATACGCAGTATTTT. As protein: CASSLADSGPTDTQYF.

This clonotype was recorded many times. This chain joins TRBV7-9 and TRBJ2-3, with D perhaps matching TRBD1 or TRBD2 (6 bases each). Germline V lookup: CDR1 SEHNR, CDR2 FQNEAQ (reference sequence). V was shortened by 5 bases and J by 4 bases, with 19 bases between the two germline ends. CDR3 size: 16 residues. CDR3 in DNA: TGTGCCAGCAGCCCTCGGGGGCCGGGAGTGGCAGATACGCAGTATTTT. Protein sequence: CASSPRGPGVADTQYF.

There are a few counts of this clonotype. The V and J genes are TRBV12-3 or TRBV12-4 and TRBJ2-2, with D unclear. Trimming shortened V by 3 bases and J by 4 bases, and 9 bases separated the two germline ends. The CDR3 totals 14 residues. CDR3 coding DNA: TGTGCCAGCAGTTTGGGCAGATCCACCGGGGAGCTGTTTTTT. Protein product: CASSLGRSTGELFF.

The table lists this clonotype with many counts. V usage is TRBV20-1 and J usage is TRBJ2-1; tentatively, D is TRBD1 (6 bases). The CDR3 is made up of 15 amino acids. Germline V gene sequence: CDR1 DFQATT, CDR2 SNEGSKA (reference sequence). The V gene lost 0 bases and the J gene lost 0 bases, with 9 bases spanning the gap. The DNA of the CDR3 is TGCAGTGCTAGAGATATGACAGGCTCCTACAATGAGCAGTTCTTC. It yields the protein CSARDMTGSYNEQFF.

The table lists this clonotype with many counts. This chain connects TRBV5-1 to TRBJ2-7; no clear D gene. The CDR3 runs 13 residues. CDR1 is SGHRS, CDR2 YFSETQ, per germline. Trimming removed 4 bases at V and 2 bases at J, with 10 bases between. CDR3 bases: TGCGCCAGCAGCCCCCTCGGCCCCTACGAGCAGTACTTC. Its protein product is CASSPLGPYEQYF.

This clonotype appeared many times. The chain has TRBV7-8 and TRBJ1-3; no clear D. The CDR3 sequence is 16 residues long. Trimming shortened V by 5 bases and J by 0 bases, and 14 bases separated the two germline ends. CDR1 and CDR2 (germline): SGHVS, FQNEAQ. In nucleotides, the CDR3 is TGTGCCAGCAGCCCGGGGATAACCTTCTCTGGAAACACCATATATTTT. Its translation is CASSPGITFSGNTIYF.

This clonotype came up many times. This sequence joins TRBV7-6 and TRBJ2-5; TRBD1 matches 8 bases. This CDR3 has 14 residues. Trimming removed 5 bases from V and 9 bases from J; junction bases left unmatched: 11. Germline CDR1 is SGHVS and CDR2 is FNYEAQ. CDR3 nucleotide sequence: TGTGCCAGCAGCCGACAGGACAGGGCAAGCGCCCAGTACTTC. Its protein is CASSRQDRASAQYF.

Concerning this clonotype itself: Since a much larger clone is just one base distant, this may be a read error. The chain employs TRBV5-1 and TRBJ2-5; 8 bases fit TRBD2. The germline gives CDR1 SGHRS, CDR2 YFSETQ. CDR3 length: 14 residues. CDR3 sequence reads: CPSSYGTSQETQYF. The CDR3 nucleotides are TGCCCCAGCAGCTACGGGACTAGCCAAGAGACCCAGTACTTC.

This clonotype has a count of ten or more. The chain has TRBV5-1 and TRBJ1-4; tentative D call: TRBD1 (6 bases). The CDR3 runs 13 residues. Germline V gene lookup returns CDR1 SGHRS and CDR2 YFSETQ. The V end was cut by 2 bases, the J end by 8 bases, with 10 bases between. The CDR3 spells CASSFTGREKLFF. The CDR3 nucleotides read TGCGCCAGCAGCTTTACAGGGAGAGAAAAACTGTTTTTT.

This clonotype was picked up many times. The CDR3 loop reads CASGSSPVGLAGNHEQFF. CDR3 coding DNA: TGTGCCAGCGGCTCCTCTCCGGTTGGGCTAGCGGGTAACCATGAGCAGTTCTTC. The rearrangement links TRBV11-1 to TRBJ2-1, with TRBD2 matching 8 bases. The CDR3 is 18 amino acids. J gave up 8 bases and V 8 bases, and 23 bases lay outside the gene matches. Germline V gene sequence: CDR1 SGHAT, CDR2 FQDESV (reference sequence).

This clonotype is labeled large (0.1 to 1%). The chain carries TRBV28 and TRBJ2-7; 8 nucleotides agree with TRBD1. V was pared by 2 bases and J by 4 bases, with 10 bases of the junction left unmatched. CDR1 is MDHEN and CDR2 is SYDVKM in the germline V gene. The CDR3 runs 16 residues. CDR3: CASSLSVTGEWYEQYF. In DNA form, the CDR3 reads TGTGCCAGCAGTTTAAGCGTGACAGGGGAGTGGTACGAGCAGTACTTC.

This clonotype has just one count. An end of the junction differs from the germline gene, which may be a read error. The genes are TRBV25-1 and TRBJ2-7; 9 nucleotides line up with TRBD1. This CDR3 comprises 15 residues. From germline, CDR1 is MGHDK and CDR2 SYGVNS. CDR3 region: CVSSPGQGSSYEQYF. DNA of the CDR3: TGTGTCAGCAGTCCCGGACAGGGGAGCTCCTACGAGCAGTACTTC.

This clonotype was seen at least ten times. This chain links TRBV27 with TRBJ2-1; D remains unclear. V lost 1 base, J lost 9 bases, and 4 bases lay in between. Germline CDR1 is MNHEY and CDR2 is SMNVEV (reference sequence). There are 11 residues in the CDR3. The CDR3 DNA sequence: TGTGCCAGCAGTTTATGGGGTGAGCAGTTCTTC. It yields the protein CASSLWGEQFF.

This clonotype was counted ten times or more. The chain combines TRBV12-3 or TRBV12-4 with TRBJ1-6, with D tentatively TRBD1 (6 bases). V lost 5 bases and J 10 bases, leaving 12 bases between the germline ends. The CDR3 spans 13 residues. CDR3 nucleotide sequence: TGTGCCAGCAGTCAACGGGGGCGCTCACCCCTCCACTTT. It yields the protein CASSQRGRSPLHF.

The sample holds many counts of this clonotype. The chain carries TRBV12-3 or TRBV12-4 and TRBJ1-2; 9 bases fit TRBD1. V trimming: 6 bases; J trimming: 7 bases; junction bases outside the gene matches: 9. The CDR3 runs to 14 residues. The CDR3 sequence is CASSPDRGWGGYTF. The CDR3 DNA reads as TGTGCCAGCAGCCCGGACAGGGGCTGGGGTGGCTACACCTTC.